Detailed here is one TCR beta chain. This specimen belongs to a study of blood T cell repertoires in COVID-19. Trimming at V came to 1 base and at J to 8 bases, leaving 12 bases not matched to a gene. This CDR3 comprises 18 residues. From germline, CDR1 is MGHRA and CDR2 YSYEKL. Libraries were prepared by immunoSEQ multiplex PCR; TCRdb keeps only in-frame clonotypes and omits some of them. In the table there are about 81,000 clones, 84% of which are singletons. This chain joins TRBV4-1 and TRBJ2-1; 12 bases are shared with TRBD2. This clonotype was obtained from a human donor in a cohort sampled during active COVID-19. Source material: peripheral blood. The CDR3 here is CASSQGLAGGPGRDEQFF. In DNA form, the CDR3 reads TGCGCCAGCAGCCAAGGGCTAGCGGGGGGGCCTGGTCGAGATGAGCAGTTCTTC.